Presented here are 6 T cell receptor beta chains from one specimen sequenced in a study of cytomegalovirus exposure and HLA in healthy donors. The PCR had 60 Vbeta and 13 Jbeta primers. Clones were read by immunoSEQ multiplex PCR, and TCRdb kept only the in-frame ones, dropping some. The sample shows fewer than 200,000 clones, roughly 80% of them seen only once. The specimen sequenced was PBMCs. The origin of the receptors is a woman aged 50 to 60 in good health and CMV-seronegative.

This clone was seen just once. The chain links TRBV5-4 to TRBJ1-1; unclear D gene. From germline, CDR1 is SGHNT and CDR2 YYREEE (reference sequence). The CDR3 totals 12 residues. V was cut by 0 bases and J by 8 bases, with 8 bases left in between. CDR3 residues: CASSLARQEAFF. The DNA for the CDR3 is TGTGCCAGCAGCTTGGCCCGACAAGAAGCTTTCTTT.

This chain uses TRBV28 with TRBJ2-7, with 9 positions matching TRBD1. Germline CDR1 is MDHEN and CDR2 is SYDVKM. This CDR3 has 15 amino acids. V shed 1 base and J 3 bases; nucleotides not matched to a gene: 4. Here the CDR3 reads CASSLYGTGYYEQYF. CDR3 nucleotides: TGTGCCAGCAGTTTATACGGGACAGGGTACTACGAGCAGTACTTC.

The gene calls are TRBV14 and TRBJ1-5, with unresolved D. The CDR3 loop spans 13 amino acids. The V gene's germline CDR1 is SGHDN and CDR2 FVKESK. V lost 0 bases and J lost 9, with 9 bases in between. CDR3 sequence: CASSQDYRGPQHF. CDR3 sequence (DNA): TGTGCCAGCAGCCAAGATTACCGCGGGCCCCAGCATTTT.

CDR3 nucleotide sequence: TGTGCCAGCAGCGCCTCAGGGACAGGCTATGGCTACACCTTC. Translating gives CASSASGTGYGYTF. The chain is built from TRBV13 and TRBJ1-2, with 8 bases fitting TRBD1. The CDR3 sequence is 14 residues long. V shed 5 bases, J shed 4 bases, and the junction held 6 bases outside the gene matches. CDR1 and CDR2 (germline): PRHDT, FYEKMQ (reference sequence).

V usage is TRBV27 and J usage is TRBJ1-6, with D possibly TRBD1 on 5 matching bases. Trimming cost V 5 bases and J 13 bases, with 15 bases left between them. The CDR3 runs to 13 residues. CDR1 and CDR2 from the germline V gene are MNHEY and SMNVEV (reference sequence). The CDR3 loop reads CASSQTVTGPLHF. The DNA of the CDR3 is TGTGCCAGCAGTCAGACAGTTACGGGCCCCCTCCACTTT.

The chain joins TRBV7-2 to TRBJ1-5; 9 positions agree with TRBD1. Germline V gives CDR1 SGHTA, CDR2 FQGNSA. Unmatched junction bases numbered 3, after V lost 4 bases and J lost 5 bases. The CDR3 contains 14 residues. The CDR3 region has the DNA TGTGCCAGCAGCTGGAGACAGGGGGATCAGCCCCAGCATTTT. As protein: CASSWRQGDQPQHF.